Below are 12 T cell receptor beta chains sequenced from a single sample in a study of beta chain features in type 1 diabetes. Expressed TCRB transcripts were sequenced because the isolated RNA had all been reverse transcribed beforehand. TCRdb's copy holds only in-frame clones and misses some; the assay was immunoSEQ multiplex PCR. The sample includes over 700,000 clones, roughly a sixth seen only once; the top ten take 0.023%. Sequencing was performed on naive CD4+ T cells from blood. Receptors were obtained from a woman in her late teens or twenties in good health.

V gene TRBV5-4 combines with J gene TRBJ2-5; 8 positions match TRBD1. The CDR3 extends over 15 amino acids. Trimming at V came to 1 base and at J to 3 bases, leaving 5 bases not matched to a gene. Germline CDR1 and CDR2: SGHNT and YYREEE (reference sequence). The DNA for the CDR3 is TGTGCCAGCAGCTTGACGACGGACAGGGAAGAGACCCAGTACTTC. This translates into CASSLTTDREETQYF. Filled out from reference TRBV5-4 and TRBJ2-5, the complete variable domain reads ETGVTQSPTHLIKTRGQQVTLRCSSQSGHNTVSWYQQALGQGPQFIFQYYREEENGRGNFPPRFSGLQFPNYSSELNVNALELDDSALYLCASSLTTDREETQYFGPGTRLLVL.

This clone was found a few times. The chain couples TRBV6-4 to TRBJ2-1; D gene uncertain. Trimming took 5 bases from V and 10 from J, leaving 12 bases between them. The CDR3 contains 12 residues. CDR1 MRHNA and CDR2 SNTAGT come from the germline V gene. The DNA for the CDR3 is TGTGCCAGCAGTACTTTAGACGGGGAGCAGTTCTTC. Protein: CASSTLDGEQFF.

CDR3 residues: CASSPRATQETQYF. Here the CDR3 DNA reads TGTGCCAGCAGCCCACGGGCCACCCAAGAGACCCAGTACTTC. The chain combines TRBV7-9 with TRBJ2-5; unclear D gene. CDR1 SEHNR and CDR2 FQNEAQ come from the germline V gene (reference sequence). The CDR3 runs to 14 residues. V shed 5 bases and J shed 1 base, with 11 bases lying between them.

This clone was found a few times. The chain links TRBV5-1 to TRBJ2-5, with D perhaps TRBD2 (6 bases). The V end lost 4 bases, the J end lost 5 bases, and 18 bases lay between the germline ends. The CDR3 is 15 amino acids. Looked up from germline, CDR1 is SGHRS and CDR2 is YFSETQ. The CDR3 loop reads CASSPVLAQVETQYF. The CDR3 DNA sequence: TGCGCCAGCAGCCCCGTCCTAGCGCAAGTGGAGACCCAGTACTTC.

This chain uses TRBV15 with TRBJ1-2; D not resolved. The CDR3 totals 14 residues. Germline V CDR1 and CDR2: LNHNV, YYDKDF (reference sequence). V dropped 0 bases and J dropped 8 bases, with 13 bases sitting between them. CDR3 residues: CATSRDPLGWGYTF. In DNA, the CDR3 is TGTGCCACCAGCAGAGACCCCCTAGGGTGGGGCTACACCTTC.

This clone turned up a few times. CDR3: CASSPNPRVTRDPNNEQFF. The CDR3 nucleotides are TGTGCCAGCAGCCCAAATCCGAGGGTGACGCGGGACCCGAACAATGAGCAGTTCTTC. The chain employs TRBV9 and TRBJ2-1; D may be TRBD2 (6 bases). CDR1 and CDR2 (germline): SGDLS, YYNGEE. This CDR3 comprises 19 residues. Trimming took off 4 bases at V and 5 bases at J, with 28 bases between the two ends.

This rearrangement joins TRBV4-3 to TRBJ2-3; D is unresolved. The length of the CDR3 is 15 residues. Trimming took 1 base from V and 1 from J, leaving 9 bases between them. Per germline, CDR1 LGHNA and CDR2 YSLEER. CDR3 coding DNA: TGCGCCAGCAGCCAAGTTCTAGGAGGCACAGATACGCAGTATTTT. It encodes CASSQVLGGTDTQYF.

This clone has just a few counts. The J gene is TRBJ2-1, the V gene TRBV7-9, with D possibly being TRBD1 or TRBD2 (5 bases each). Germline CDR1 and CDR2: SEHNR and FQNEAQ (reference sequence). Between the trimmed V and J ends, which lost 2 bases and 0 bases, there was a span of 17 bases. The CDR3 is 18 residues long. The CDR3 DNA follows: TGTGCCAGCAGCTTACTGTTGGGGGTGAGGGTCTCCTACAATGAGCAGTTCTTC. The encoded protein is CASSLLLGVRVSYNEQFF.

The V call is TRBV14, the J call TRBJ1-6; 7 nucleotides match TRBD1. V shed 2 bases, J shed 8 bases, and the junction held 3 bases outside the gene matches. CDR3 size: 14 residues. Per the germline V gene, CDR1 is SGHDN and CDR2 is FVKESK. For the CDR3, the DNA is TGTGCCAGCAGCCAACACACAGGGGATTCACCCCTCCACTTT. Translated, it gives CASSQHTGDSPLHF.

This clone was seen more than once but under ten times. In DNA form, the CDR3 reads TGTGCCAGCAGTTTGGGACAGGGGGGCCTCAATCAGCCCCAGCATTTT. Its protein product is CASSLGQGGLNQPQHF. The chain joins TRBV6-6 to TRBJ1-5; 11 bases line up with TRBD1. V lost 4 bases, J lost 3 bases, and 5 bases stayed unmatched. CDR3 length: 16 amino acids. Germline V CDR1 and CDR2: MNHNY, SVGAGI (reference sequence).

Only a few counts were recorded for this clone. The rearrangement joins TRBV15 to TRBJ1-1; D gene uncertain. Germline V gives CDR1 LNHNV, CDR2 YYDKDF (reference sequence). V lost 1 base, J lost 4 bases, and 13 bases lay in between. The CDR3 sequence is 15 residues long. CDR3 protein: CATSRVGWSGTEAFF. CDR3 in DNA: TGTGCCACCAGCAGAGTTGGATGGAGCGGCACTGAAGCTTTCTTT.

This clone has just a few counts. The chain employs TRBV5-4 and TRBJ2-7, with D tentatively TRBD1 (6 bases). V was shortened by 6 bases and J by 0 bases, with 16 bases between the two germline ends. The germline gives CDR1 SGHNT, CDR2 YYREEE (reference sequence). This CDR3 region has 15 residues. This chain's CDR3 is CASKKTGLDSYEQYF. The CDR3 DNA is TGTGCCAGCAAAAAGACAGGTCTAGACTCCTACGAGCAGTACTTC.